One and the same sample provided the 26 T cell receptor beta chains below, sequenced in a study of OX40 agonist ivuxolimab in advanced cancers. The table came from immunoSEQ multiplex PCR; TCRdb's copy has only in-frame clones and leaves some out. The data show 70,000 or so clones, 75% to 90% seen once. The sample was CD4+ or CD8+ T cells sorted from blood, taken in a trial of the OX40 agonist ivuxolimab. The origin of the receptors is an adult with an advanced solid tumor such as melanoma, head and neck, liver or kidney cancer.

CDR3 in DNA: TGTGCCAGCATCGGTCAGTCAAACACCGGGGAGCTGTTTTTT. Translating it yields CASIGQSNTGELFF. The chain employs TRBV6-1 and TRBJ2-2; D ambiguous. This CDR3 is 14 amino acids long. V lost 7 bases to trimming and J lost 2 bases, with 11 bases between them. Germline V gene sequence: CDR1 MNHNS, CDR2 SASEGT.

The chain joins TRBV14 to TRBJ2-3; D is unclear. Germline-derived CDR1 and CDR2 are SGHDN and FVKESK. The CDR3 spans 12 residues. V gave up 1 base and J gave up 3 bases, with 2 bases separating them. The CDR3 region is CASSQATDTQYF. DNA of the CDR3: TGTGCCAGCAGCCAAGCGACAGATACGCAGTATTTT.

This chain links TRBV5-4 with TRBJ2-7; D is ambiguous. The V gene lost 2 bases and the J gene lost 7 bases, with 16 bases spanning the gap. The CDR3 consists of 14 residues. Germline lookup yields CDR1 SGHNT and CDR2 YYREEE (reference sequence). CDR3 nucleotide sequence: TGTGCCAGCAGCTTAGTTACAGACTTCAGGGAGCAGTACTTC. Encoded protein: CASSLVTDFREQYF.

This chain connects TRBV30 to TRBJ2-1; 7 bases match TRBD2. The germline gives CDR1 GTSNPN, CDR2 SVGIG (reference sequence). With V trimmed by 5 bases and J by 9 bases, 7 bases remained unmatched. CDR3 size: 12 residues. For the CDR3, the DNA is TGTGCCTGGGCGGTAGGGGAGGGTGAGCAGTTCTTC. It yields the protein CAWAVGEGEQFF.

V gene TRBV7-9 combines with J gene TRBJ2-5; D gene uncertain. Trimming left V 2 bases short and J 1 base short, with 5 bases between. The CDR3 has 13 residues. CDR1 SEHNR and CDR2 FQNEAQ come from the germline V gene (reference sequence). CDR3 in amino acids: CASSLTVQETQYF. As DNA, the CDR3 is TGTGCCAGCAGCTTAACAGTCCAAGAGACCCAGTACTTC.

The gene calls are TRBV11-2 and TRBJ1-3; 8 bases map to TRBD1. The CDR3 has 14 amino acids. V lost 6 bases and J lost 4; bases outside the gene matches: 5. The germline V gene encodes CDR1 SGHAT and CDR2 FQNNGV. CDR3 amino acids: CASRLRGQGNTIYF. CDR3 sequence (DNA): TGTGCCAGCAGGCTCAGGGGGCAAGGAAACACCATATATTTT.

This clone was seen once. The chain couples TRBV4-1 to TRBJ2-7, with D possibly TRBD1 on 5 matching bases. Germline V gene lookup returns CDR1 MGHRA and CDR2 YSYEKL. The V end was cut by 2 bases, the J end by 6 bases, with 14 bases between. The CDR3 length is 14 residues. The CDR3 nucleotides are TGCGCCAGCAGCCAAAATTCAGGGTGGGGCGAGCAGTACTTC. This codes for CASSQNSGWGEQYF.

The V gene is TRBV6-1, the J gene TRBJ1-4; the match to TRBD1 covers 7 bases. Trimming cost V 6 bases and J 10 bases; bases outside gene matches: 14. This CDR3 is built from 15 residues. Germline V gene data show CDR1 as MNHNS and CDR2 as SASEGT. CDR3 DNA sequence: TGTGCCAGCAGGGTCGGGACAGCCGGGGAGGGAAAACTGTTTTTT. Translating gives CASRVGTAGEGKLFF.

The genes are TRBV30 and TRBJ1-2; 10 bases match TRBD1. J lost 6 bases, V lost 6 bases, and 4 bases had no gene match. The CDR3 totals 12 residues. Germline values: CDR1 GTSNPN, CDR2 SVGIG (reference sequence). For the CDR3, the DNA is TGTGCCTGCCGGGACAGGGGAGATGGCTACACCTTC. Translation gives CACRDRGDGYTF.

The chain has TRBV2 and TRBJ2-5; possible D gene TRBD2, 5 bases. V was trimmed by 9 bases and J by 2 bases, leaving 16 bases between them. CDR1 is SNHLY, CDR2 FYNNEI, per germline. CDR3 length: 14 residues. For the CDR3, the DNA is TGTGCCAGTGGAGCTGAGGAGGAGCAAGAGACCCAGTACTTC. It yields the protein CASGAEEEQETQYF.

This chain joins TRBV29-1 and TRBJ2-2, with D hard to call. Germline values: CDR1 SQVTM, CDR2 ANQGSEA. The length of the CDR3 is 14 residues. Between the trimmed V and J ends, which lost 7 bases and 1 base, there was a span of 13 bases. This CDR3 is CSGRRRRNTGELFF. The CDR3 bases are TGCAGCGGCAGAAGGCGGAGGAACACCGGGGAGCTGTTTTTT.

On this clone: The germline gene is not matched at one end of the junction; a read error may be the cause. The sample carries other DNA sequences with the same CDR3. The chain carries TRBV4-1 and TRBJ1-2, with D unclear. This CDR3 contains 15 residues. Germline lookup yields CDR1 MGHRA and CDR2 YSYEKL. Written as DNA, the CDR3 is TGCGCCAGCAGCCAAGTCACAGCATCTAACTACGGCTACACCTTC. This gives the protein CASSQVTASNYGYTF.

V and J are TRBV11-2 and TRBJ2-1; 12 positions agree with TRBD2. Trimming removed 5 bases from V and 4 bases from J; junction bases left unmatched: 12. CDR3 length: 18 amino acids. The germline gives CDR1 SGHAT, CDR2 FQNNGV. This CDR3 reads CASSAGTSGRFQYNEQFF. The CDR3 bases are TGTGCCAGCAGCGCCGGGACTAGCGGGCGGTTCCAATACAATGAGCAGTTCTTC.

CDR3 region: CASNQHLSGANVLTF. In nucleotides, the CDR3 is TGTGCCAGCAACCAACACCTTTCTGGGGCCAACGTCCTGACTTTC. The V gene is TRBV6-1, the J gene TRBJ2-6, with D uncertain. Germline CDR1 is MNHNS and CDR2 is SASEGT. The CDR3 has 15 amino acids. The V end was cut by 7 bases, the J end by 1 base, with 11 bases between.

The V and J genes are TRBV11-3 and TRBJ2-7; 10 bases are shared with TRBD1. J was trimmed by 5 bases and V by 5 bases; bases with no gene match: 6. The CDR3 loop spans 14 amino acids. Germline V gene lookup returns CDR1 SGHNT and CDR2 YENEEA. CDR3 sequence: CASSGRTGGDEQYF. The DNA for the CDR3 is TGTGCCAGCAGCGGACGGACAGGGGGGGACGAGCAGTACTTC.

The rearrangement joins TRBV10-1 to TRBJ1-3; 9 bases are a match to TRBD1. Germline V gene sequence: CDR1 WNHNN, CDR2 SYGVQD (reference sequence). This CDR3 is 15 amino acids long. The V and J ends lost 6 bases and 2 bases, in that order; junction bases with no gene match: 5. CDR3 nucleotides: TGCGCCAGCAGGTCCGGGACAGGGCCTGGAAACACCATATATTTT. Protein product: CASRSGTGPGNTIYF.

This rearrangement joins TRBV27 to TRBJ2-1; 8 bases fit TRBD2. With V trimmed by 5 bases and J by 4 bases, 7 bases remained unmatched. Germline V lookup: CDR1 MNHEY, CDR2 SMNVEV (reference sequence). The CDR3 is 15 residues long. The CDR3 spells CASSPTSGRYNEQFF. In nucleotides, the CDR3 is TGTGCCAGCAGTCCTACTAGCGGACGATACAATGAGCAGTTCTTC.

The J gene is TRBJ2-7, the V gene TRBV2; 10 bases are a match to TRBD1. V lost 7 bases and J lost 3; bases outside the gene matches: 9. The CDR3 spans 15 residues. Germline V lookup: CDR1 SNHLY, CDR2 FYNNEI. This chain's CDR3 is CASNPGQGVLYEQYF. The CDR3 region has the DNA TGTGCCAGCAACCCCGGACAGGGGGTTCTCTACGAGCAGTACTTC.

The chain joins TRBV7-2 to TRBJ2-2; 11 nucleotides align to TRBD2. V dropped 5 bases and J dropped 5; count of bases not matched to a gene: 7. This CDR3 spans 16 amino acids. Per germline, CDR1 SGHTA and CDR2 FQGNSA. CDR3 bases: TGTGCCAGCAGCATTGGACTAGCGGGTATGACCGGGGAGCTGTTTTTT. It translates to CASSIGLAGMTGELFF.

The CDR3 is CASRLGLAGRRGEQYF. In nucleotides, the CDR3 is TGTGCCAGCAGACTCGGACTAGCGGGACGCCGGGGGGAGCAGTACTTC. The V and J genes are TRBV5-5 and TRBJ2-7, with 12 bases matching TRBD2. Germline V CDR1 and CDR2: SGHKS, YYEKEE (reference sequence). V trimming: 5 bases; J trimming: 7 bases; junction bases outside the gene matches: 13. This CDR3 contains 16 residues.

V usage is TRBV7-9 and J usage is TRBJ1-3; 11 positions agree with TRBD1. There are 15 residues in the CDR3. Trimming took 5 bases from V and 8 from J; bases not matched to a gene: 8. From germline, CDR1 is SEHNR and CDR2 FQNEAQ (reference sequence). CDR3 amino acids: CASSTRTGGRDTIYF. The CDR3 coding sequence is TGTGCCAGCAGCACCCGGACAGGGGGCAGGGACACCATATATTTT.

The chain couples TRBV4-1 to TRBJ1-6; D remains unclear. Per germline, CDR1 MGHRA and CDR2 YSYEKL. The CDR3 length is 16 residues. V was clipped by 0 bases and J by 6 bases, with 12 bases between them. The DNA for the CDR3 is TGCGCCAGCAGCCAAGAACCCGGGCCCCTTAATTCACCCCTCCACTTT. It codes for CASSQEPGPLNSPLHF.

The table lists this clone with a count of one. This chain uses TRBV4-1 with TRBJ2-3, with 8 bases lining up with TRBD2. The length of the CDR3 is 15 residues. From germline, CDR1 is MGHRA and CDR2 YSYEKL. The V segment lost 7 bases and the J segment 4 bases; nucleotides outside the gene matches: 10. In nucleotides, the CDR3 is TGCGCCAGCAAAACGAGCGGGAGTAAAGCAGATACGCAGTATTTT. Its translation is CASKTSGSKADTQYF.

At least ten counts were recorded for this clone. The V gene is TRBV28, the J gene TRBJ1-2; tentatively, D is TRBD1 (6 bases). V was pared by 5 bases and J by 2 bases, with 12 bases between. Germline CDR1 is MDHEN and CDR2 is SYDVKM. The CDR3 sequence is 14 residues long. The CDR3 reads CASSLTGPNYGYTF. The DNA for the CDR3 is TGTGCCAGCAGTCTTACAGGGCCCAACTATGGCTACACCTTC.

V is TRBV5-5 and J is TRBJ2-6; 7 bases agree with TRBD1. This CDR3 contains 19 residues. CDR1 SGHKS and CDR2 YYEKEE come from the germline V gene (reference sequence). V was pared by 0 bases and J by 0 bases, with 9 bases of the junction left unmatched. The CDR3 is CASSLGAGQDSSGANVLTF. CDR3 nucleotide sequence: TGTGCCAGCAGCTTGGGCGCAGGACAGGACAGCTCTGGGGCCAACGTCCTGACTTTC. Complete variable domain (other parts from reference TRBV5-5 and TRBJ2-6): DAGVTQSPTHLIKTRGQQVTLRCSPISGHKSVSWYQQVLGQGPQFIFQYYEKEERGRGNFPDRFSARQFPNYSSELNVNALLLGDSALYLCASSLGAGQDSSGANVLTFGAGSRLTVL.

The chain uses TRBV11-2 and TRBJ2-5; D unclear. This CDR3 spans 14 amino acids. Germline V gene sequence: CDR1 SGHAT, CDR2 FQNNGV. V lost 5 bases and J 3 bases, leaving 13 bases between the germline ends. The CDR3 nucleotides are TGTGCCAGCAGCCCCAGACCAGGAGAAGAGACCCAGTACTTC. Protein sequence: CASSPRPGEETQYF.